These T cell receptor beta chains were read from a single sample in a study of blood T cell repertoires in COVID-19. This table comes from immunoSEQ multiplex PCR, and its TCRdb copy is limited to in-frame clones, with some not included. This table holds fewer than 130,000 clones, 88% found once. The sequenced sample was peripheral blood. All receptors come from a woman aged 45 to 65 with acute or convalescent COVID-19. The conserved cysteine and the conserved F or W are not part of the CDR3 here. Size is omitted from some rows. Given values are once, few, many or a class for expanded clones.

j_call v_call clone_size cdr3_aa
TRBJ2-7 TRBV7-9 . ASRPGTGRYEQY
TRBJ2-1 TRBV5-1 . ASSFFPGQEFSEQF
TRBJ1-6 TRBV2 . ASSVARERSPLH
TRBJ2-7 TRBV2 once ASRAPGGGLAAYEQY
TRBJ2-2 TRBV15 . ATSRVGLAVSTGELF
TRBJ2-5 TRBV7-2 . ASSLRGEETQY
TRBJ2-1 TRBV5-5 . ASSPLLDTYNEQF
TRBJ2-5 TRBV7-7 . ASSLAGGGQAQETQY
TRBJ2-7 TRBV4-2 . ASSQGRGDEQY
TRBJ2-7 TRBV5-5 . ASSVTSGGAYEQY
TRBJ2-7 TRBV15 . ATSRGGRGTPYEQY
TRBJ2-7 TRBV2 . ASRGALAGGTEQY
TRBJ2-7 TRBV5-1 . ASSLSGYEQY
TRBJ1-5 TRBV18 . ASSPRNQGGSNQPQH
TRBJ2-7 TRBV6-5 . ASTSTSGGGDEQY
TRBJ2-7 TRBV5-1 few ASSLGTSDAYEQY
TRBJ2-7 TRBV3-1/TRBV3-2 . ASSQWGGQGPNEQY
TRBJ1-3 TRBV6-5 . ASSPVNSGNTIY
TRBJ2-1 TRBV19 . ASSIDQWRGIKLNNEQF
TRBJ2-2 TRBV6-2/TRBV6-3 . ASSFGQLGELF
TRBJ2-1 TRBV3-1/TRBV3-2 . ASSLGLAGTSEQF
TRBJ2-3 TRBV2 . ASSGRGDTQY
TRBJ2-7 TRBV5-1 . ASSTGLAGEPWAYEQY
TRBJ2-7 TRBV3-1/TRBV3-2 . ASSPGDRRPYEQY
TRBJ1-3 TRBV6-5 . ASIRTGEGNTIY
TRBJ1-2 TRBV4-2 . ASSQGRSYYGYT
TRBJ2-7 TRBV27 . ASRGAGGRLGQY
TRBJ1-1 TRBV7-9 . ASSLGLGREAF
TRBJ2-7 TRBV28 . ASSLLDRVDPEQY
TRBJ1-2 TRBV4-2 . ASSQSTGGGYT
TRBJ2-5 TRBV6-5 . ASSTLGSGQETQY
TRBJ1-1 TRBV6-6 . ASSRTGAGTGSGGTEAF
TRBJ2-7 TRBV19 . ASSKSSSYEQY
TRBJ2-1 TRBV2 . ASSSDRPSYNEQF
TRBJ2-4 TRBV20-1 . SALEVAIQY
TRBJ1-4 TRBV5-1 . ASSPGGLNEKLF
TRBJ2-7 TRBV5-1 . ASSLGLAGEPKTYEQY
TRBJ1-6 TRBV11-2 . ASSLGTGVLVSPLH
TRBJ2-1 TRBV18 few ASSPIGGGEQF
TRBJ2-1 TRBV14 . ASSQSLLVGGYNEQF
TRBJ2-2 TRBV6-5 once AGSWAKNTGELF
TRBJ1-5 TRBV6-5 . ASSPYSYSNQPQH
TRBJ2-1 TRBV20-1 . SAALDRVQF
TRBJ2-7 TRBV3-1/TRBV3-2 once ASSPRQGSYEQY
TRBJ1-2 TRBV6-5 . ASSRQGPGGYT
TRBJ2-1 TRBV2 . ASSAGSRGYNEQF
TRBJ2-1 TRBV19 . ASSTTGTGTNEQF
TRBJ2-1 TRBV18 . ASSPQLGAEQF
TRBJ2-7 TRBV7-6 . ASSLSGRGYEQY
TRBJ1-6 TRBV12-3/TRBV12-4 . ASSLFTDSPLH
TRBJ2-1 TRBV3-1/TRBV3-2 . ASSLRTGFGYNEQF
TRBJ1-3 TRBV18 . ASSDLRDNTRNTIY
TRBJ2-7 TRBV6-5 . ASSRGQGTGEQY
TRBJ2-7 TRBV11-2 . ASSLQGYEQY
TRBJ2-7 TRBV27 . ASSLGDRVLREQY